These 31 T cell receptor beta chains share one sample of origin, sequenced in a study of blood T cell repertoires in COVID-19. Measured with immunoSEQ multiplex PCR; TCRdb has only the in-frame clones, and not every one. Counted here are some 110,000 clones, about 89% occurring once; the ten biggest clones make up 15%. What was sequenced was peripheral blood. Source of these receptors: a man in his forties or fifties with acute or convalescent COVID-19.

The J gene is TRBJ2-1, the V gene TRBV27; 15 nucleotides agree with TRBD2. Germline assignment: CDR1 MNHEY and CDR2 SMNVEV (reference sequence). V lost 6 bases and J lost 4; bases outside the gene matches: 4. This CDR3 spans 16 amino acids. The CDR3 spells CASRRTSGGVYNEQFF. The CDR3, as DNA: TGTGCCAGCAGGCGGACTAGCGGGGGGGTATACAATGAGCAGTTCTTC.

The chain's CDR3 is CASSLGSLAATVTQYF. The CDR3 nucleotides read TGCGCCAGCAGCTTGGGTTCACTAGCGGCCACCGTGACCCAGTACTTC. The chain employs TRBV5-1 and TRBJ2-5, with 8 nucleotides matching TRBD2. This CDR3 is 16 amino acids long. The V segment lost 0 bases and the J segment 7 bases; nucleotides outside the gene matches: 11. Germline-derived CDR1 and CDR2 are SGHRS and YFSETQ.

The chain recombines TRBV20-1 with TRBJ2-1; TRBD2 is a possible D gene (6 bases). Trimming stripped 3 bases from V and 9 bases from J, with 12 bases between. This CDR3 region has 12 residues. Per the germline V gene, CDR1 is DFQATT and CDR2 is SNEGSKA (reference sequence). This CDR3 reads CSASPGDGEQFF. CDR3 DNA: TGCAGTGCTAGTCCGGGGGATGGTGAGCAGTTCTTC.

V usage is TRBV5-1 and J usage is TRBJ2-7, with 11 bases lining up with TRBD1. The CDR3 covers 13 residues. CDR1 and CDR2 (germline): SGHRS, YFSETQ. V shed 2 bases, J shed 6 bases, and the junction held 1 base outside the gene matches. The CDR3 sequence: CASSLGQGAEQYF. The CDR3 DNA is TGCGCCAGCAGCTTAGGACAGGGGGCCGAGCAGTACTTC.

The rearrangement joins TRBV5-1 to TRBJ2-5, with TRBD1 matching over 8 bases. The J segment lost 4 bases and the V segment lost 5 bases, leaving 4 bases of the junction unmatched. The CDR3 consists of 13 residues. Per the germline V gene, CDR1 is SGHRS and CDR2 is YFSETQ. The CDR3 nucleotides are TGCGCCAGCAGGGACAGGGTCCCAGAGACCCAGTACTTC. Translation gives CASRDRVPETQYF.

V usage is TRBV5-1 and J usage is TRBJ1-1, with D possibly matching TRBD1 (6 bases). V lost 1 base, J lost 4 bases, and 11 bases lay in between. The CDR3 sequence is 14 residues long. Germline V gene data show CDR1 as SGHRS and CDR2 as YFSETQ. CDR3 sequence: CASSLSGAFTEAFF. In nucleotides, the CDR3 is TGCGCCAGCAGCTTGTCAGGGGCGTTCACTGAAGCTTTCTTT.

The V gene is TRBV5-5, the J gene TRBJ2-1; 8 bases are shared with TRBD2. CDR3 length equals 14 residues. The germline V gene has CDR1 SGHKS and CDR2 YYEKEE (reference sequence). V lost 4 bases, J lost 10 bases, and 10 bases stayed unmatched. CDR3 region: CASSPGLDSMEQFF. In DNA form, the CDR3 reads TGTGCCAGCAGCCCGGGACTAGATTCTATGGAGCAGTTCTTC.

The chain links TRBV28 to TRBJ2-4, with D unclear. CDR1 and CDR2 from the germline V gene are MDHEN and SYDVKM. Trimming took off 1 base at V and 6 bases at J, with 7 bases between the two ends. The CDR3 totals 13 residues. The CDR3 protein is CASSLSPLNIQYF. The CDR3, as DNA: TGTGCCAGCAGTTTATCCCCTTTAAACATTCAGTACTTC. Drawing the rest from reference TRBV28 and TRBJ2-4, the complete variable domain is DVKVTQSSRYLVKRTGEKVFLECVQDMDHENMFWYRQDPGLGLRLIYFSYDVKMKEKGDIPEGYSVSREKKERFSLILESASTNQTSMYLCASSLSPLNIQYFGAGTRLSVL.

This rearrangement joins TRBV24-1 to TRBJ1-5; D unresolved. Germline V gene lookup returns CDR1 KGHDR and CDR2 SFDVKD. The V and J ends lost 5 bases and 3 bases respectively, with 10 bases between them. The CDR3 loop spans 14 amino acids. CDR3 nucleotide sequence: TGTGCCACCAGTGCTTCACAGAACAATCAGCCCCAGCATTTT. The encoded protein is CATSASQNNQPQHF.

J is TRBJ1-2 and V is TRBV27; D possibly corresponds to TRBD1 (6 bases). CDR1 and CDR2 (germline): MNHEY, SMNVEV (reference sequence). This CDR3 region has 15 residues. V lost 0 bases and J lost 2, with 10 bases in between. The CDR3 loop is CASSLSQGPNYGYTF. CDR3 coding DNA: TGTGCCAGCAGTTTATCACAGGGCCCCAACTATGGCTACACCTTC.

The chain joins TRBV11-2 to TRBJ2-3; TRBD2 aligns across 9 bases. CDR3 size: 15 residues. The V gene's germline CDR1 is SGHAT and CDR2 FQNNGV. V lost 1 base to trimming and J lost 5 bases; unmatched junction nucleotides: 4. CDR3 coding DNA: TGTGCCAGCAGCTTAGCCTGGCGGGAGGGAGATACGCAGTATTTT. This gives the protein CASSLAWREGDTQYF.

The rearrangement joins TRBV11-2 to TRBJ2-3; TRBD2 is a possible D gene (6 bases). Germline CDR1 and CDR2: SGHAT and FQNNGV. Trimming took off 4 bases at V and 3 bases at J, with 17 bases between the two ends. CDR3 length: 16 amino acids. The DNA of the CDR3 is TGTGCCAGCAGCTCCCTTTTTCGGGAGAGGACAGATACGCAGTATTTT. Amino acids: CASSSLFRERTDTQYF.

This rearrangement joins TRBV6-1 to TRBJ1-3; D is uncertain. CDR3 length: 14 amino acids. Germline values: CDR1 MNHNS, CDR2 SASEGT. V lost 6 bases, J lost 0 bases, and 9 bases lay in between. CDR3 DNA sequence: TGTGCCAGCAGGGAAATCCGCTCTGGAAACACCATATATTTT. Its translation: CASREIRSGNTIYF.

This chain links TRBV29-1 with TRBJ2-1, with no clear D. Per germline, CDR1 SQVTM and CDR2 ANQGSEA. The CDR3 extends over 14 amino acids. Trimming took off 6 bases at V and 0 bases at J, with 12 bases between the two ends. Here the CDR3 DNA reads TGCAGCGTACAAGAGGAGAACTCCTACAATGAGCAGTTCTTC. This sequence encodes CSVQEENSYNEQFF.

The chain employs TRBV10-1 and TRBJ2-5; TRBD2 agrees at 11 bases. This CDR3 has 13 amino acids. In germline, CDR1 is WNHNN, CDR2 SYGVQD (reference sequence). The J segment lost 4 bases and the V segment lost 6 bases, leaving 1 base of the junction unmatched. The chain's CDR3 is CASSGTSGETQYF. CDR3 sequence (DNA): TGCGCCAGCAGCGGGACTAGCGGAGAGACCCAGTACTTC.

The chain combines TRBV28 with TRBJ2-1; D perhaps matches TRBD1 (6 bases). The CDR3 runs to 16 residues. V was cut by 5 bases and J by 5 bases, with 19 bases left in between. Germline CDR1 reads MDHEN; CDR2 reads SYDVKM. The CDR3 coding sequence is TGTGCCAGCAGTAGACTCACAGTTAGGGACAACAATGAGCAGTTCTTC. Its protein product is CASSRLTVRDNNEQFF.

The chain combines TRBV30 with TRBJ2-1; TRBD2 matches at 13 bases. CDR3 length: 12 residues. Trimming took 1 base from V and 12 from J; bases not matched to a gene: 0. CDR1 and CDR2 (germline): GTSNPN, SVGIG (reference sequence). CDR3 sequence: CAWSGLAGGQFF. The CDR3 region has the DNA TGTGCCTGGAGTGGACTAGCGGGAGGGCAGTTCTTC. The variable domain in full, completed from reference TRBV30 and TRBJ2-1, reads SQTIHQWPATLVQPVGSPLSLECTVEGTSNPNLYWYRQAAGRGLQLLFYSVGIGQISSEVPQNLSASRPQDRQFILSSKKLLLSDSGFYLCAWSGLAGGQFFGPGTRLTVL.

The rearrangement links TRBV4-1 to TRBJ2-4; TRBD2 aligns across 7 bases. V gave up 1 base and J gave up 3 bases; unmatched junction bases: 3. Per the germline V gene, CDR1 is MGHRA and CDR2 is YSYEKL. The length of the CDR3 is 15 residues. CDR3: CASSQVPGGKNIQYF. The CDR3 DNA sequence: TGCGCCAGCAGCCAAGTACCGGGAGGCAAAAACATTCAGTACTTC.

This clone occurred once. V gene TRBV2 combines with J gene TRBJ1-2; TRBD1 aligns across 10 bases. There are 15 residues in the CDR3. Germline values: CDR1 SNHLY, CDR2 FYNNEI. The ends lost 3 bases at V and 7 bases at J; junction bases unmatched: 8. The CDR3 coding sequence is TGTGCCAGCAGTGAGAGGTTCGGACAGGGGGGTGGCTACACCTTC. Its protein product is CASSERFGQGGGYTF.

The chain links TRBV6-5 to TRBJ2-1; tentative D call: TRBD1 (7 bases). V lost 2 bases and J 10 bases, leaving 15 bases between the germline ends. The CDR3 is made up of 14 amino acids. The germline V gene has CDR1 MNHEY and CDR2 SVGAGI. CDR3 in amino acids: CASSYLRQGGEQFF. The CDR3 nucleotides are TGTGCCAGCAGTTACCTCCGACAGGGAGGCGAGCAGTTCTTC.

The chain is built from TRBV14 and TRBJ2-7, with D perhaps TRBD1 (7 bases). V shed 1 base and J shed 6 bases, with 16 bases lying between them. This CDR3 is 15 amino acids long. Germline V lookup: CDR1 SGHDN, CDR2 FVKESK. CDR3 sequence: CASSQVAGGFGEQYF. DNA of the CDR3: TGTGCCAGCAGCCAAGTCGCAGGGGGGTTTGGCGAGCAGTACTTC.

The DNA of the CDR3 is TGTGCCAGCAGTGAGGGGGACTTACACACTGAAGCTTTCTTT. Translation: CASSEGDLHTEAFF. The rearrangement joins TRBV6-1 to TRBJ1-1, with D tentatively TRBD1 (5 bases). CDR1 is MNHNS, CDR2 SASEGT, per germline. This CDR3 has 14 residues. V was shortened by 3 bases and J by 3 bases, with 11 bases between the two germline ends.

This clone was counted only a few times. This chain links TRBV5-6 with TRBJ2-3, with D possibly TRBD1 on 5 matching bases. CDR3 length equals 16 residues. Germline assignment: CDR1 SGHDT and CDR2 YYEEEE. V was pared by 0 bases and J by 0 bases, with 11 bases between. The CDR3 loop is CASSLGVTASTDTQYF. CDR3 in DNA: TGTGCCAGCAGCTTGGGGGTGACAGCCAGCACAGATACGCAGTATTTT.

The J gene is TRBJ1-3, the V gene TRBV11-2, with D tentatively TRBD1 (5 bases). V gave up 4 bases and J gave up 4 bases, with 14 bases separating them. Per the germline V gene, CDR1 is SGHAT and CDR2 is FQNNGV. This CDR3 contains 15 residues. CDR3 DNA sequence: TGTGCCAGCAGCTCCGGCGGGGCACCCGGAAACACCATATATTTT. It is translated as CASSSGGAPGNTIYF.

The rearrangement joins TRBV5-6 to TRBJ2-7, with D unresolved. V shed 4 bases and J shed 0 bases, with 8 bases lying between them. Germline V lookup: CDR1 SGHDT, CDR2 YYEEEE. The CDR3 extends over 13 amino acids. The CDR3 region is CASSQIRSYEQYF. The CDR3 DNA reads as TGTGCCAGCAGCCAGATCCGCTCCTACGAGCAGTACTTC.

This rearrangement joins TRBV28 to TRBJ1-2, with TRBD1 identical over 8 bases. The junction had 15 bases not matched to a gene; V was cut back by 7 bases and J by 8 bases. Per the germline V gene, CDR1 is MDHEN and CDR2 is SYDVKM. The CDR3 totals 15 residues. CDR3 loop: CASTLRQGAMGGYTF. The CDR3 DNA sequence: TGTGCCAGCACCCTCCGGCAGGGGGCGATGGGGGGCTACACCTTC.

This chain links TRBV5-1 with TRBJ2-1, with TRBD1 matching over 9 bases. The length of the CDR3 is 16 residues. V was pared by 4 bases and J by 8 bases, with 13 bases of the junction left unmatched. The V gene's germline CDR1 is SGHRS and CDR2 YFSETQ. CDR3 residues: CASSPTGGSVRDEQFF. As DNA, the CDR3 is TGCGCCAGCAGCCCGACAGGGGGTTCGGTTAGGGATGAGCAGTTCTTC.

The gene calls are TRBV30 and TRBJ2-5; a possible D gene is TRBD1 (7 bases). V was trimmed by 7 bases and J by 9 bases, leaving 18 bases between them. CDR1 is GTSNPN, CDR2 SVGIG, per germline (reference sequence). The CDR3 contains 12 residues. Here the CDR3 reads CALLRGVEAQYF. Written as DNA, the CDR3 is TGTGCCTTACTCAGGGGGGTGGAGGCCCAGTACTTC. Complete variable domain (other parts from reference TRBV30 and TRBJ2-5): SQTIHQWPATLVQPVGSPLSLECTVEGTSNPNLYWYRQAAGRGLQLLFYSVGIGQISSEVPQNLSASRPQDRQFILSSKKLLLSDSGFYLCALLRGVEAQYFGPGTRLLVL.

The rearrangement links TRBV12-3 or TRBV12-4 to TRBJ2-7, with D maybe TRBD1 (5 bases). The V and J ends lost 6 bases and 7 bases respectively, with 13 bases between them. The CDR3 totals 12 residues. This chain's CDR3 is CASSPGPREQYF. The CDR3 DNA follows: TGTGCCAGCAGCCCAGGGCCCAGGGAGCAGTACTTC.

This clone was counted once. The CDR3 region is CATSDGPELFF. The CDR3 DNA follows: TGTGCCACCAGTGATGGGCCAGAGCTGTTTTTT. The chain employs TRBV24-1 and TRBJ2-2; D is undetermined. Germline-derived CDR1 and CDR2 are KGHDR and SFDVKD. This CDR3 is built from 11 residues. V shed 3 bases and J shed 11 bases, with 6 bases lying between them.

V gene TRBV6-5 combines with J gene TRBJ2-1; 9 bases agree with TRBD1. The CDR3 has 15 residues. Germline assignment: CDR1 MNHEY and CDR2 SVGAGI. Trimming took 8 bases from V and 7 from J; bases not matched to a gene: 12. The CDR3 sequence is CASQMGGTGINEQFF. The CDR3 DNA follows: TGTGCCAGCCAGATGGGGGGGACAGGGATAAATGAGCAGTTCTTC.